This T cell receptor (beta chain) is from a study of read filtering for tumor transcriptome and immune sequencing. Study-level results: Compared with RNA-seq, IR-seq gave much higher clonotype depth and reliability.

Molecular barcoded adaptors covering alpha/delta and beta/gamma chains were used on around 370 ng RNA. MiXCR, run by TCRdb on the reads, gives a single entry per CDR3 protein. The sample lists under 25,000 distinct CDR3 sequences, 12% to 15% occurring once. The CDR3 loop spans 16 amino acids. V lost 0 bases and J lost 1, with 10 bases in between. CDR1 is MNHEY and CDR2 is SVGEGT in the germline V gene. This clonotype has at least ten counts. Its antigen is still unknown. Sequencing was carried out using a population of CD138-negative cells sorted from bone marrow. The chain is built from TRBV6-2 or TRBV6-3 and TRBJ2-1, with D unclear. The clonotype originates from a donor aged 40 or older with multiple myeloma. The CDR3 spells CASSYSKDLSYNEQFF. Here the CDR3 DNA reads TGTGCCAGCAGTTACTCTAAGGATCTTTCCTACAATGAGCAGTTCTTC.